The clone carrying this T cell receptor (beta chain) was seen a handful of times. Its antigen is unidentified. J gave up 3 bases and V 4 bases, and 8 bases lay outside the gene matches. The CDR3 is made up of 16 amino acids. Germline values: CDR1 SQVTM, CDR2 ANQGSEA. This sample is drawn from a study of cytomegalovirus exposure and HLA in healthy donors. Study conclusions and caveats: A later analysis reported that several of the most significant clusters appeared to be linked to common viral pathogens, among them Epstein-Barr virus.

The PCR was carried out with 60 Vbeta primers and 13 Jbeta primers. Generated by immunoSEQ multiplex PCR, the TCRdb table keeps only in-frame clones and is missing some. In the table there are about 180,000 clones, 80% to 85% of which are singletons. The sequence was collected from a boy aged 2 to 10 in good health and CMV-seronegative. The specimen was PBMCs. The J gene is TRBJ2-1, the V gene TRBV29-1, with TRBD2 matching 11 bases. In DNA, the CDR3 is TGCAGCGTTGCCCCAATGACTAGCGGGAACTACAATGAGCAGTTCTTC. The encoded protein is CSVAPMTSGNYNEQFF.